This T cell receptor (beta chain) was documented in a study of CD4 T cells in relation to SARS-CoV-2 and coronaviruses. At the level of the study: ViraFEST: approximately 10-day antigen culture of PBMCs, then TCR beta CDR3 sequencing.

Study-level points and caveats: In around 60% of donors, memory CD4+ clonotypes crossrecognized SARS-CoV-2 and at least one common cold coronavirus spike.

TCRdb's copy holds only in-frame clones and misses some; the assay was immunoSEQ multiplex PCR. The data hold tens of thousands of clones, with 76% observed a single time. The V and J ends lost 1 base and 7 bases respectively, with 10 bases between them. The germline V gene encodes CDR1 SNHLY and CDR2 FYNNEI. This CDR3 is built from 13 residues. With regard to this clone: Its antigen is not identified.

Unexposed donor CD4+ T cells date from about 2011-2018, before the COVID-19 pandemic. After approximately ten days of culture, CD4+ T cells were isolated. The sample taken for sequencing was CD4+ T cells from PBMCs, cultured in vitro. The sequence derives from a human donor in good health. The chain links TRBV2 to TRBJ1-2, with D perhaps TRBD1 (6 bases). CDR3 DNA sequence: TGTGCCAGCAGTGAAGACAGGGAATCTGGCTACACCTTC. Protein product: CASSEDRESGYTF. Drawing the rest from reference TRBV2 and TRBJ1-2, the complete variable domain is EPEVTQTPSHQVTQMGQEVILRCVPISNHLYFYWYRQILGQKVEFLVSFYNNEISEKSEIFDDQFSVERPDGSNFTLKIRSTKLEDSAMYFCASSEDRESGYTFGSGTRLTVV.